These 21 T cell receptor beta chains were all obtained from the same sample, sequenced in a study of T cells in Graves' hyperthyroidism and ophthalmopathy. TCR beta CDR3 sequences were amplified from RNA transcripts. The TCR CDR3 first-round RT-PCR relied on the HTBI primer set. TCRdb ran MiXCR on the multiplex PCR reads and lists one entry per CDR3 protein. The table includes roughly 720,000 distinct CDR3 sequences, around 16% detected once. Sequences were obtained from blood. The receptors were gathered from a man aged 45-65 years with Graves' hyperthyroidism.

The V call is TRBV5-1, the J call TRBJ2-4; the D call may be TRBD1 or TRBD2 (5 bases each). The CDR3 extends over 17 amino acids. V was trimmed by 4 bases and J by 0 bases, leaving 17 bases between them. Germline loops: CDR1 SGHRS, CDR2 YFSETQ. The CDR3 region is CASSGMGEPLAKNIQYF. Written as DNA, the CDR3 is TGCGCCAGCAGCGGGATGGGGGAGCCGCTAGCCAAAAACATTCAGTACTTC.

This clonotype was seen repeatedly, ten times or more. V gene TRBV6-5 combines with J gene TRBJ2-7, with 10 bases fitting TRBD2. This CDR3 comprises 16 residues. The germline gives CDR1 MNHEY, CDR2 SVGAGI. Trimming took 2 bases from V and 0 from J; bases not matched to a gene: 4. CDR3 protein: CASSYTLAGSSYEQYF. The CDR3 DNA follows: TGTGCCAGCAGTTACACACTAGCGGGGAGCTCCTACGAGCAGTACTTC.

The chain uses TRBV7-2 and TRBJ2-3, with 11 nucleotides matching TRBD2. V was pared by 7 bases and J by 2 bases, with 5 bases of the junction left unmatched. The CDR3 sequence is 15 residues long. Germline V gives CDR1 SGHTA, CDR2 FQGNSA. CDR3 sequence: CASTQTSGVTDTQYF. The CDR3, as DNA: TGTGCCAGCACGCAGACTAGCGGGGTCACAGATACGCAGTATTTT.

This clonotype appeared many times. The J gene is TRBJ2-2, the V gene TRBV12-3 or TRBV12-4; perhaps D is TRBD1 or TRBD2 (5 bases each). The CDR3 sequence is 16 residues long. V lost 6 bases, J lost 5 bases, and 19 bases lay in between. The DNA of the CDR3 is TGTGCCAGCAGCACCGACGGGGCTGATGGGACCGGGGAGCTGTTTTTT. Translation: CASSTDGADGTGELFF.

Concerning this clonotype: A junction end diverges from the germline sequence, so it may reflect a read error. The rearrangement links TRBV7-9 to TRBJ1-2; no definite D call. Germline CDR1 SEHNR, CDR2 FQNEAQ (reference sequence). There are 11 residues in the CDR3. In DNA form, the CDR3 reads TGTGCCAGCAGCTTAGATCACTTGGGGTCCTTC. Residues: CASSLDHLGSF.

This clonotype was counted at least ten times. This chain links TRBV2 with TRBJ1-1; 8 bases are a match to TRBD1. The CDR3 has 16 amino acids. From germline, CDR1 is SNHLY and CDR2 FYNNEI. After removal of 7 bases from V and 0 bases from J, the junction contained 10 bases not matched to a gene. CDR3 bases: TGTGCCAGCAACCCCAAGGGACAGGTAATGAACACTGAAGCTTTCTTT. Translating it yields CASNPKGQVMNTEAFF.

This clonotype was observed many times. The rearrangement uses TRBV24-1 and TRBJ1-1, with D uncertain. The CDR3 is made up of 13 amino acids. Trimming shortened V by 2 bases and J by 6 bases, and 9 bases separated the two germline ends. The germline gives CDR1 KGHDR, CDR2 SFDVKD. CDR3 protein: CATSDSGGSEAFF. The CDR3 DNA sequence: TGTGCCACCAGTGATTCGGGCGGCTCTGAAGCTTTCTTT.

The rearrangement joins TRBV6-2 or TRBV6-3 to TRBJ2-1; TRBD2 agrees at 9 bases. With V trimmed by 6 bases and J by 4 bases, 7 bases remained unmatched. Per germline, CDR1 MNHEY and CDR2 SVGEGT. The CDR3 consists of 15 residues. CDR3 protein: CASRRSGRGYNEQFF. DNA for the CDR3: TGTGCCAGCAGGCGTAGCGGGAGAGGTTACAATGAGCAGTTCTTC.

This clonotype was observed many times. The rearrangement links TRBV2 to TRBJ2-7; 10 bases are a match to TRBD2. This CDR3 region has 18 residues. Unmatched junction bases numbered 19, after V lost 6 bases and J lost 5 bases. The V gene's germline CDR1 is SNHLY and CDR2 FYNNEI. The CDR3 DNA sequence: TGTGCCAGCAGGACCGGTGGGCTGGCAGCGGGAGGGCCGGACGAGCAGTACTTC. Its protein is CASRTGGLAAGGPDEQYF.

This clonotype was counted only a few times. This rearrangement joins TRBV18 to TRBJ2-2; D is possibly TRBD1 (5 bases). The V gene's germline CDR1 is KGHSH and CDR2 LQKENI. The CDR3 totals 14 residues. V dropped 2 bases and J dropped 6 bases, with 10 bases sitting between them. This CDR3 is CASSPVAGPGELFF. The CDR3 coding sequence is TGTGCCAGCTCACCAGTGGCAGGGCCCGGGGAGCTGTTTTTT.

This clonotype appeared many times. The chain combines TRBV12-3 or TRBV12-4 with TRBJ2-1; D is perhaps TRBD2 (6 bases). The CDR3 contains 14 residues. V dropped 0 bases and J dropped 6 bases, with 9 bases sitting between them. The DNA of the CDR3 is TGTGCCAGCAGTTTAGCGGGGACTTTCAATGAGCAGTTCTTC. This gives the protein CASSLAGTFNEQFF.

A word on this clonotype: The CDR3 ends on some other residue instead of the conserved phenylalanine or tryptophan, so this is likely a read error. The genes are TRBV19 and TRBJ1-5; D is uncertain. The V end lost 7 bases, the J end lost 0 bases, and 16 bases lay between the germline ends. Germline V gene data show CDR1 as LNHDA and CDR2 as SQIVND (reference sequence). The CDR3 has 16 residues. The CDR3 region is CASTFSPTTSNQPQHL. DNA for the CDR3: TGTGCCAGTACCTTCTCCCCTACCACTAGCAATCAGCCCCAGCATCTT.

This clonotype was counted ten times or more. The J gene is TRBJ2-1, the V gene TRBV28; D remains unclear. This CDR3 has 15 amino acids. Germline assignment: CDR1 MDHEN and CDR2 SYDVKM. V shed 3 bases and J shed 0 bases, with 9 bases lying between them. DNA of the CDR3: TGTGCCAGCAGTTTTGGAGCGTCCTCCTACAATGAGCAGTTCTTC. It yields the protein CASSFGASSYNEQFF.

This clonotype showed up many times. The rearrangement joins TRBV6-1 to TRBJ1-1; D possibly corresponds to TRBD1 (6 bases). The CDR3 length is 15 residues. V was cut by 5 bases and J by 4 bases, with 17 bases left in between. Germline V gene lookup returns CDR1 MNHNS and CDR2 SASEGT. CDR3: CASSPQTGPFTEAFF. CDR3 coding DNA: TGTGCCAGCAGTCCCCAGACAGGTCCGTTCACTGAAGCTTTCTTT.

This clonotype was picked up one time. This chain uses TRBV4-1 with TRBJ2-1, with 9 nucleotides matching TRBD1. The CDR3 consists of 16 residues. The germline CDR1 and CDR2 sequences are MGHRA and YSYEKL. J gave up 8 bases and V 3 bases, and 11 bases lay outside the gene matches. The CDR3 here is CASSQSSRDRVHEQFF. The CDR3 nucleotides read TGCGCCAGCAGCCAGTCTTCCCGGGACAGGGTGCATGAGCAGTTCTTC.

The chain's CDR3 is CASSDPAGRGETQYF. The CDR3 nucleotides read TGTGCCAGCAGTGATCCGGCGGGAAGAGGAGAGACCCAGTACTTC. The chain has TRBV27 and TRBJ2-5, with D maybe TRBD2 (6 bases). Germline CDR1 is MNHEY and CDR2 is SMNVEV (reference sequence). The V and J ends lost 5 bases and 4 bases respectively, with 17 bases between them. The CDR3 runs to 15 residues.

In the case of this clonotype: This could be a read error, since a much larger clone is one nucleotide away. The chain is built from TRBV10-3 and TRBJ2-3; the D gene is possibly TRBD2 (5 bases). Germline values: CDR1 ENHRY, CDR2 SYGVKD. V gave up 6 bases and J gave up 3 bases, with 13 bases separating them. This CDR3 has 14 residues. In nucleotides, the CDR3 is TGTGCCATCAGACAGACTGGCGGGACAGATACGCAGTATTTT. Translating it yields CAIRQTGGTDTQYF.

There are a few counts of this clonotype. The rearrangement joins TRBV6-1 to TRBJ2-3, with a possible D match to TRBD2 (6 bases). V was cut by 6 bases and J by 3 bases, with 16 bases left in between. The germline V gene has CDR1 MNHNS and CDR2 SASEGT. The CDR3 consists of 15 residues. CDR3 in amino acids: CASSPAGLVTDTQYF. Here the CDR3 DNA reads TGTGCCAGCAGCCCCGCGGGGTTGGTGACAGATACGCAGTATTTT.

This clonotype has ten or more counts. The J gene is TRBJ1-5, the V gene TRBV28; TRBD1 might be the D (5 bases). V was clipped by 6 bases and J by 1 base, with 16 bases between them. The germline V gene has CDR1 MDHEN and CDR2 SYDVKM. CDR3 length: 16 residues. The CDR3 sequence is CASRDGHHGSNQPQHF. The DNA of the CDR3 is TGTGCCAGCAGAGACGGACATCATGGGAGCAATCAGCCCCAGCATTTT. Based on the CDR3 plus reference TRBV28 and TRBJ1-5, the full variable domain is DVKVTQSSRYLVKRTGEKVFLECVQDMDHENMFWYRQDPGLGLRLIYFSYDVKMKEKGDIPEGYSVSREKKERFSLILESASTNQTSMYLCASRDGHHGSNQPQHFGDGTRLSIL.

Only a few counts were recorded for this clonotype. J is TRBJ2-7 and V is TRBV7-2; 11 bases align to TRBD2. The CDR3 sequence is 14 residues long. With 2 bases clipped from V and 7 bases from J, the junction kept 4 bases outside the gene matches. CDR1 is SGHTA, CDR2 FQGNSA, per germline. The CDR3 DNA is TGTGCCAGCAGCTTACTAGCGGGAGGCGAGGAGCAGTACTTC. As protein: CASSLLAGGEEQYF.

The chain combines TRBV11-2 with TRBJ2-1, with D possibly TRBD2 on 6 matching bases. Trimming pared 1 base from V and 4 bases from J, leaving 14 bases between. The CDR3 runs 16 residues. Looked up from germline, CDR1 is SGHAT and CDR2 is FQNNGV. Written as DNA, the CDR3 is TGTGCCAGCAGCTTAGGTAGACTAGTTGTTTACAATGAGCAGTTCTTC. Translated: CASSLGRLVVYNEQFF.